The source of this TCR beta chain is a study of shared clonotypes between healthy human individuals. The study separated CD4+ cells into CD45RA+ naive and CD45RA-negative memory subsets. The data were produced by immunoSEQ multiplex PCR, yet TCRdb's version contains in-frame clones alone and is incomplete. The repertoire holds approximately 720,000 clones, more than 70% seen once, with about 1.8% in the top ten. From germline, CDR1 is LNHDA and CDR2 SQIVND (reference sequence). There are 14 residues in the CDR3. With 3 bases removed from V and 4 bases from J, the gap between germline ends came to 10 bases. This clone showed up just a few times.

Material for sequencing was memory CD4+ T cells sorted from blood. Subset indicated: CD45RA-negative fraction. The V and J genes are TRBV19 and TRBJ2-1; D gene uncertain. This clonotype was sampled from a woman in her twenties or thirties in good health. CDR3 nucleotides: TGTGCCAGTAGTATGGCAGTAACATACAATGAGCAGTTCTTC. It is translated as CASSMAVTYNEQFF.